Listed here are 3 T cell receptor beta chains from one sample, sequenced in a study of tissue T cells after allogeneic stem cell transplantation. Repertoires were generated with immunoSEQ multiplex PCR, while TCRdb's copy carries only in-frame clones and drops some. The table shows 6,400 or so clones, with approximately 50% occurring only once. As for time point: mouse harvest day 7 after allogeneic transplant. The graft held 10^6 splenic CD5+ T cells and 10^7 T-cell-depleted bone marrow cells. Sequenced: gut tissue. Receptor source: a female BALB/c mouse given C57BL/6 T cells with graft-versus-host disease after an allogeneic hematopoietic cell transplant.

This clone came up once. Gene labels here are mouse ones. The CDR3 end is not reached by the read, which stops 1 residue before it; the germline J gene fills it in. J is TRBJ1-1 and V is TRBV20; no firm D call. V was shortened by 4 bases and J by 1 base, with 4 bases between the two germline ends. The CDR3 spans 11 residues. The V gene's germline CDR1 is GFQATS and CDR2 STVNSAI. CDR3 DNA (partial): TGTGGTGCTAAGGGGAACACAGAAGTCTTC. Translation gives CGAKGNTEVF. The full CDR3 is CGAKGNTEVFF.

As concerns this clone: Here the gene names and germline are mouse. The CDR3 end lies 1 residue beyond the end of the read and is filled in from the germline J gene. V gene TRBV26 combines with J gene TRBJ1-1, with TRBD1 matching 7 bases. The CDR3 spans 14 residues. CDR1 and CDR2 (germline): KGHPV, FQNQEV (reference sequence). Losses at the gene ends were 6 bases for V and 0 bases for J; bases not matched to a gene: 4. The CDR3 here is CASSYGTANTEVFF. The sequenced CDR3 bases are TGTGCCAGCAGCTATGGGACAGCAAACACAGAAGTCTTC.

In regard to this clone: Genes and germline come from the mouse. The read ends 1 residue early relative to the CDR3; the germline J gene fills the gap. The chain has TRBV24 and TRBJ2-4; D is possibly TRBD1 (6 bases). The CDR3 contains 12 residues. CDR1 and CDR2 (germline): KGHTA, FRNEEI. V was clipped by 4 bases and J by 4 bases, with 6 bases between them. The sequenced part of the CDR3 DNA is TGTGCCAGCAGTCGACAGGAAAACACCTTGTAC. Protein product: CASSRQENTLY. The CDR3 as a whole reads CASSRQENTLYF.